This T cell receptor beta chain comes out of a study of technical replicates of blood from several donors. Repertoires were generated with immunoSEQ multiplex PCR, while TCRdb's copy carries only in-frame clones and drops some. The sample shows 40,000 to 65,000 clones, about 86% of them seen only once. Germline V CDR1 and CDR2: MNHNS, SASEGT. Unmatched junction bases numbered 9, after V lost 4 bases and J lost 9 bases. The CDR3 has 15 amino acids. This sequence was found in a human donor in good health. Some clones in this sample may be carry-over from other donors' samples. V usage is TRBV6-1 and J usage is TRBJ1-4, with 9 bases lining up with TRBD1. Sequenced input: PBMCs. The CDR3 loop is CASSALGQGSKKLFF. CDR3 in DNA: TGTGCCAGCAGTGCGCTGGGACAGGGATCGAAAAAACTGTTTTTT.